The rows below give T cell receptor beta chains drawn from one sample of a study of blood T cell repertoires in COVID-19. Profiling relied on immunoSEQ multiplex PCR, and the TCRdb table lists in-frame clones only, not all of them. The sample consists of approximately 51,000 clones, over 75% of them appearing once. The source material was peripheral blood. These receptors were taken from a man aged 50 or older with active COVID-19. Both conserved end residues are part of each CDR3. The D gene is left open where the match is weak. For some rows the clone size is stated as once, few or many, or as a class when expanded; others skip it.

abundance: .
d_gene: .
j_gene: TRBJ2-7
v_gene: TRBV29-1
CDR3nt: TGCAGCGTGAACATAGAGCAGGGCTACGAGCAGTACTTC
CDR3aa: CSVNIEQGYEQYF

abundance: .
d_gene: .
j_gene: TRBJ2-7
v_gene: TRBV3-1/TRBV3-2
CDR3nt: TGTGCCAGCAGCCAAGACCTTTCTCGGGTCAACGAGCAGTACTTC
CDR3aa: CASSQDLSRVNEQYF

abundance: .
d_gene: TRBD1
j_gene: TRBJ1-2
v_gene: TRBV29-1
CDR3nt: TGCAGCGTTGACAGGGGGACGGGTTATGGCTACACCTTC
CDR3aa: CSVDRGTGYGYTF

abundance: .
d_gene: .
j_gene: TRBJ2-1
v_gene: TRBV6-5
CDR3nt: TGTGCCAGCAGTCAGTCGAATGAGCAGTTCTTC
CDR3aa: CASSQSNEQFF

abundance: .
d_gene: TRBD1
j_gene: TRBJ1-6
v_gene: TRBV28
CDR3nt: TGTGCCAGCAGTTATTCGGACAGGATTAATTCACCCCTCCACTTT
CDR3aa: CASSYSDRINSPLHF

abundance: .
d_gene: TRBD1
j_gene: TRBJ2-7
v_gene: TRBV7-2
CDR3nt: TGTGCCAGCAGCCCGAGCAGGACAGGGGTCTACGAGCAGTACTTC
CDR3aa: CASSPSRTGVYEQYF

abundance: .
d_gene: .
j_gene: TRBJ1-6
v_gene: TRBV9
CDR3nt: TGTGCCAGCAGCCCCCGAGAGGGAGATAATTCACCCCTCCACTTT
CDR3aa: CASSPREGDNSPLHF

abundance: .
d_gene: .
j_gene: TRBJ1-2
v_gene: TRBV7-2
CDR3nt: TGTGCCAGCAGCTTAGGAAGTCAGTACTATGGCTACACCTTC
CDR3aa: CASSLGSQYYGYTF

abundance: .
d_gene: TRBD2
j_gene: TRBJ2-1
v_gene: TRBV5-1
CDR3nt: TGCGCCAGCTCACTCGTAAGGACTAGCGTCTACAATGAGCAGTTCTTC
CDR3aa: CASSLVRTSVYNEQFF

abundance: .
d_gene: TRBD1
j_gene: TRBJ2-7
v_gene: TRBV9
CDR3nt: TGTGCCAGCAGCGTAGGCTCCTACCCGGGGACAGGGGGAAGCACCTACGAGCAGTACTTC
CDR3aa: CASSVGSYPGTGGSTYEQYF

abundance: .
d_gene: .
j_gene: TRBJ1-4
v_gene: TRBV11-2
CDR3nt: TGTGCCAGCAGCTTAGACCTTCAAAAACTGTTTTTT
CDR3aa: CASSLDLQKLFF

abundance: .
d_gene: .
j_gene: TRBJ2-3
v_gene: TRBV19
CDR3nt: TGTGCCAGTAGTACCACTCTTAGGAGCGGCCTTAAGGGTCATACGCAGTATTTT
CDR3aa: CASSTTLRSGLKGHTQYF

abundance: .
d_gene: .
j_gene: TRBJ2-3
v_gene: TRBV6-2/TRBV6-3
CDR3nt: TGTGCCAGCAGTTACTCGTCGGGGGATACAGATACGCAGTATTTT
CDR3aa: CASSYSSGDTDTQYF

abundance: .
d_gene: TRBD1
j_gene: TRBJ2-7
v_gene: TRBV2
CDR3nt: TGTGCCAGGGGGGGCGGACAGGGGTACGAGCAGTACTTC
CDR3aa: CARGGGQGYEQYF

abundance: .
d_gene: .
j_gene: TRBJ1-2
v_gene: TRBV11-2
CDR3nt: TGTGCCAGCAGCTTAGATCACATTTCCGATGGCTACACCTTC
CDR3aa: CASSLDHISDGYTF

abundance: .
d_gene: TRBD1
j_gene: TRBJ2-5
v_gene: TRBV2
CDR3nt: TGTGCCAGCAGTTCGACAGGGGCAGACTACCTATACTTC
CDR3aa: CASSSTGADYLYF

abundance: .
d_gene: .
j_gene: TRBJ2-7
v_gene: TRBV29-1
CDR3nt: TGCAGCGTTGAAGATCGGCAGACGGGAGAGCAGTACTTC
CDR3aa: CSVEDRQTGEQYF

abundance: .
d_gene: .
j_gene: TRBJ2-3
v_gene: TRBV7-9
CDR3nt: TGTGCCAGCAGCGAGCTCTCTAGCACAGATACGCAGTATTTT
CDR3aa: CASSELSSTDTQYF

abundance: .
d_gene: TRBD1
j_gene: TRBJ2-2
v_gene: TRBV7-2
CDR3nt: TGTGCCAGCAGCCTCCGGACAGGGGTCACCGGGGAGCTGTTTTTT
CDR3aa: CASSLRTGVTGELFF

abundance: .
d_gene: TRBD1
j_gene: TRBJ1-2
v_gene: TRBV2
CDR3nt: TGTGCCAGCAGTCCTAGACAGGGGGCCTATGGCTACACCTTC
CDR3aa: CASSPRQGAYGYTF

abundance: .
d_gene: TRBD1
j_gene: TRBJ2-7
v_gene: TRBV2
CDR3nt: TGTGCCAGCAGCCGGGACAGGGTGGTATACGAGCAGTACTTC
CDR3aa: CASSRDRVVYEQYF

abundance: .
d_gene: TRBD2
j_gene: TRBJ2-3
v_gene: TRBV7-9
CDR3nt: TGTGCCAGCAGCCCTAAAGTGCGGCTAGCGGGGCGTAGAGATACGCAGTATTTT
CDR3aa: CASSPKVRLAGRRDTQYF

abundance: .
d_gene: TRBD2
j_gene: TRBJ2-7
v_gene: TRBV10-2
CDR3nt: TGCGCCAGCAGTGACACGAGCGGGGGGGGTTACGAGCAGTACTTC
CDR3aa: CASSDTSGGGYEQYF

abundance: .
d_gene: TRBD2
j_gene: TRBJ2-1
v_gene: TRBV7-9
CDR3nt: TGTGCCAGCAGCTTATATGGTAGCGGGAGGGTCCCCTACAATGAGCAGTTCTTC
CDR3aa: CASSLYGSGRVPYNEQFF

abundance: .
d_gene: TRBD2
j_gene: TRBJ2-1
v_gene: TRBV7-8
CDR3nt: TGTGCCAGCAGCCGTGGGACTAGCGGGGGCCATGAGCAGTTCTTC
CDR3aa: CASSRGTSGGHEQFF

abundance: .
d_gene: .
j_gene: TRBJ2-7
v_gene: TRBV3-1/TRBV3-2
CDR3nt: TGTGCCAGCAGCCCCGCCTGGGACACCCTATTACGATCGCAGTACTTC
CDR3aa: CASSPAWDTLLRSQYF

abundance: .
d_gene: TRBD2
j_gene: TRBJ2-3
v_gene: TRBV5-1
CDR3nt: TGCGCCAGCAGCTTGGTAGCGGGGTCGGATACGCAGTATTTT
CDR3aa: CASSLVAGSDTQYF

abundance: medium-sized
d_gene: .
j_gene: TRBJ1-5
v_gene: TRBV5-1
CDR3nt: TGCGCCAGCAGCTTGTTTGGGGAGGGTTCGCAGCCCCAGCATTTT
CDR3aa: CASSLFGEGSQPQHF

abundance: once
d_gene: .
j_gene: TRBJ1-5
v_gene: TRBV6-2/TRBV6-3
CDR3nt: TGTGCCAGCAGTTACGAAGGTTGGGCAGTGAACCATCAGCCCCAGCATTTT
CDR3aa: CASSYEGWAVNHQPQHF

abundance: .
d_gene: .
j_gene: TRBJ2-2
v_gene: TRBV28
CDR3nt: TGTGCCAGCAGTTCCGGGGAAAACACCGGGGAGCTGTTTTTT
CDR3aa: CASSSGENTGELFF

abundance: .
d_gene: .
j_gene: TRBJ2-7
v_gene: TRBV2
CDR3nt: TGTGCCACTTTACAGGGAAACGAGCAGTACTTC
CDR3aa: CATLQGNEQYF

abundance: .
d_gene: .
j_gene: TRBJ2-7
v_gene: TRBV30
CDR3nt: TGTGCCTGGAGTTCTAGGACGGGGGTTTCCTACGAGCAGTACTTC
CDR3aa: CAWSSRTGVSYEQYF

abundance: few
d_gene: TRBD1
j_gene: TRBJ1-5
v_gene: TRBV5-5
CDR3nt: TGTGCCAGCAGCCCAGGACAGGGCCCTTATAGCAATCAGCCCCAGCATTTT
CDR3aa: CASSPGQGPYSNQPQHF

abundance: few
d_gene: TRBD1
j_gene: TRBJ1-2
v_gene: TRBV3-1/TRBV3-2
CDR3nt: TGTGCCAGCAGCCGGACAGGGAGAGAAGGCTACACCTTC
CDR3aa: CASSRTGREGYTF

abundance: .
d_gene: TRBD2
j_gene: TRBJ2-3
v_gene: TRBV2
CDR3nt: TGTGCCAGCAGTGCACTAGCGGGAAGCACAGATACGCAGTATTTT
CDR3aa: CASSALAGSTDTQYF

abundance: .
d_gene: TRBD2
j_gene: TRBJ2-5
v_gene: TRBV3-1/TRBV3-2
CDR3nt: TGTGCCAGCAGCCAAGGGGCCGGGAGGGAGACCCAGTACTTC
CDR3aa: CASSQGAGRETQYF

abundance: once
d_gene: .
j_gene: TRBJ1-1
v_gene: TRBV5-1
CDR3nt: TGCGCCAGCAGCAACAGGGAGGGTGGCACTGAAGCTTTCTTT
CDR3aa: CASSNREGGTEAFF

abundance: .
d_gene: TRBD2
j_gene: TRBJ2-1
v_gene: TRBV5-1
CDR3nt: TGCGCCAGCAGCCCGTTCCCGACTAGCGGGACGAGCGATGAGCAGTTCTTC
CDR3aa: CASSPFPTSGTSDEQFF

abundance: .
d_gene: .
j_gene: TRBJ1-2
v_gene: TRBV19
CDR3nt: TGTGCCAGTAGTATAGATCCGACATTTGGCTACACCTTC
CDR3aa: CASSIDPTFGYTF

abundance: .
d_gene: TRBD2
j_gene: TRBJ2-2
v_gene: TRBV6-5
CDR3nt: TGTGCCAGCAGGGGGACTAGCGGGGGGTCTGAGCTGTTTTTT
CDR3aa: CASRGTSGGSELFF

abundance: .
d_gene: .
j_gene: TRBJ2-1
v_gene: TRBV19
CDR3nt: TGTGCCAGTAGTACCCACCTTTGGGCGGGGATCTACAATGAGCAGTTCTTC
CDR3aa: CASSTHLWAGIYNEQFF

abundance: .
d_gene: TRBD2
j_gene: TRBJ2-3
v_gene: TRBV2
CDR3nt: TGTGCCAGCAGTGGGGAGGGGTTGCCGGTGGATACGCAGTATTTT
CDR3aa: CASSGEGLPVDTQYF

abundance: .
d_gene: TRBD1
j_gene: TRBJ2-7
v_gene: TRBV5-1
CDR3nt: TGCGCCAGCAGCTTGGGGACAGGGGGCTTTTACGAGCAGTACTTC
CDR3aa: CASSLGTGGFYEQYF

abundance: .
d_gene: TRBD1
j_gene: TRBJ2-2
v_gene: TRBV24-1
CDR3nt: TGTGCCACCAGTGACCCGGGGACAGGACCCACCGGGGAGCTGTTTTTT
CDR3aa: CATSDPGTGPTGELFF

abundance: .
d_gene: .
j_gene: TRBJ2-2
v_gene: TRBV10-3
CDR3nt: TGTGCCATCGAGGGGGCCGGGGAGCTGTTTTTT
CDR3aa: CAIEGAGELFF

abundance: .
d_gene: TRBD1
j_gene: TRBJ1-6
v_gene: TRBV20-1
CDR3nt: TGCAGTGCTAGTCAGGCAGGGGGGTCACCCCTCCACTTT
CDR3aa: CSASQAGGSPLHF

abundance: .
d_gene: .
j_gene: TRBJ1-4
v_gene: TRBV7-9
CDR3nt: TGTGCCAGCAGCTTTGCAGCAACTAATGAAAAACTGTTTTTT
CDR3aa: CASSFAATNEKLFF

abundance: .
d_gene: TRBD1
j_gene: TRBJ1-2
v_gene: TRBV30
CDR3nt: TGTGCCTGGAGTCTCCCGGGACAGATTTCCTATGGCTACACCTTC
CDR3aa: CAWSLPGQISYGYTF

abundance: .
d_gene: .
j_gene: TRBJ2-5
v_gene: TRBV29-1
CDR3nt: TGCAGCCTTTTCTGGGCAGAACAAGAGACCCAGTACTTC
CDR3aa: CSLFWAEQETQYF

abundance: .
d_gene: .
j_gene: TRBJ2-3
v_gene: TRBV9
CDR3nt: TGTGCCAGCAGCGTCCACCCTCAACCCGGGGCAGATACGCAGTATTTT
CDR3aa: CASSVHPQPGADTQYF

abundance: .
d_gene: .
j_gene: TRBJ1-2
v_gene: TRBV4-1
CDR3nt: TGCGCCAGCAGCCAAGGGGGCGACTATGGCTACACCTTC
CDR3aa: CASSQGGDYGYTF

abundance: once
d_gene: TRBD1
j_gene: TRBJ2-6
v_gene: TRBV5-1
CDR3nt: TGCGCCAGCTTCCCAGGGGGCTCTGGGGCCAACGTCCTGACTTTC
CDR3aa: CASFPGGSGANVLTF

abundance: .
d_gene: TRBD2
j_gene: TRBJ2-5
v_gene: TRBV6-1
CDR3nt: TGTGCCAGCAGTGAAAGGGCTAGCGGATACCAAGAGACCCAGTACTTC
CDR3aa: CASSERASGYQETQYF

abundance: .
d_gene: .
j_gene: TRBJ2-1
v_gene: TRBV11-2
CDR3nt: TGTGCCAGCAGCTTAGGGGGAGCCTACAATGAGCAGTTCTTC
CDR3aa: CASSLGGAYNEQFF